The 7 T cell receptor beta chains reported below all come from one sample, sequenced in a study of CD8+ T cells in alopecia areata. Reverse transcribed after extraction, RNA yielded cDNA as the sequencing template. TCRdb's table, derived via immunoSEQ multiplex PCR, lists solely in-frame clones and lacks some. The table records 90,000 to 120,000 clones, about four fifths of them present only once. Specified treatment: oral pan-JAK inhibitor, 5-10 mg twice daily. Source: CD8+ T cells sorted from blood, taken at week 24, from a patient treated with tofacitinib. These receptors originate from a human donor with alopecia areata.

This chain joins TRBV13 and TRBJ2-7; D may be TRBD1 (6 bases). CDR1 PRHDT and CDR2 FYEKMQ come from the germline V gene (reference sequence). This CDR3 has 12 amino acids. V was clipped by 4 bases and J by 4 bases, with 8 bases between them. CDR3 region: CASSSRGYEQYF. Written as DNA, the CDR3 is TGTGCCAGCAGCTCCAGGGGTTACGAGCAGTACTTC. The complete variable domain, with remaining parts taken from reference TRBV13 and TRBJ2-7, reads AAGVIQSPRHLIKEKRETATLKCYPIPRHDTVYWYQQGPGQDPQFLISFYEKMQSDKGSIPDRFSAQQFSDYHSELNMSSLELGDSALYFCASSSRGYEQYFGPGTRLTVT.

V gene TRBV19 combines with J gene TRBJ2-3; 9 positions agree with TRBD2. The V gene end was trimmed by 6 bases and the J gene end by 1 base; junction bases not matched to a gene: 2. The CDR3 is made up of 14 amino acids. Germline CDR1 is LNHDA and CDR2 is SQIVND (reference sequence). The CDR3 bases are TGTGCCAGTAGCCGGACTAGCGGCACAGATACGCAGTATTTT. Translating it yields CASSRTSGTDTQYF.

This rearrangement joins TRBV30 to TRBJ2-1; D possibly uses TRBD1 or TRBD2 (6 bases each). The CDR3 totals 16 residues. V lost 6 bases, J lost 5 bases, and 23 bases lay in between. Germline V gene data show CDR1 as GTSNPN and CDR2 as SVGIG (reference sequence). The CDR3 coding sequence is TGTGCCTGTATTATTCCGTGGGGGGCGTTCGACAATGAGCAGTTCTTC. It encodes CACIIPWGAFDNEQFF.

This clone was seen once. The V and J genes are TRBV11-2 and TRBJ2-1; D might be TRBD1 (5 bases). This CDR3 is 14 amino acids long. Trimming stripped 5 bases from V and 7 bases from J, with 15 bases between. Germline CDR1 reads SGHAT; CDR2 reads FQNNGV. This chain's CDR3 is CASSPRPTENEQFF. The CDR3 nucleotides are TGTGCCAGCAGCCCCCGTCCGACAGAAAATGAGCAGTTCTTC.

The gene calls are TRBV2 and TRBJ2-7; D unclear. V was shortened by 3 bases and J by 4 bases, with 10 bases between the two germline ends. Germline CDR1 reads SNHLY; CDR2 reads FYNNEI. The CDR3 has 13 residues. The CDR3 coding sequence is TGTGCCAGCAGTGAGGGTGTAATGTACGAGCAGTACTTC. Translated: CASSEGVMYEQYF. The full variable domain, rest sourced from reference TRBV2 and TRBJ2-7, is EPEVTQTPSHQVTQMGQEVILRCVPISNHLYFYWYRQILGQKVEFLVSFYNNEISEKSEIFDDQFSVERPDGSNFTLKIRSTKLEDSAMYFCASSEGVMYEQYFGPGTRLTVT.

The chain links TRBV29-1 to TRBJ2-5; 9 bases map to TRBD2. The DNA end is a closer match to TRBJ2-7, so the J assignment may be wrong. The length of the CDR3 is 14 residues. CDR1 and CDR2 (germline): SQVTM, ANQGSEA. The CDR3 DNA is TGCAGCGTCCAGGGACTAGCTAAGAGCTACGAGCAGTACTTC. It codes for CSVQGLAKSYEQYF.

The rearrangement uses TRBV7-8 and TRBJ2-5; TRBD2 aligns across 8 bases. The CDR3 consists of 14 residues. Germline V lookup: CDR1 SGHVS, CDR2 FQNEAQ. V trimming: 3 bases; J trimming: 5 bases; junction bases outside the gene matches: 5. CDR3 in DNA: TGTGCCAGCAGCTTCTCGGGGGGGCGGGAGACCCAGTACTTC. Translation gives CASSFSGGRETQYF.